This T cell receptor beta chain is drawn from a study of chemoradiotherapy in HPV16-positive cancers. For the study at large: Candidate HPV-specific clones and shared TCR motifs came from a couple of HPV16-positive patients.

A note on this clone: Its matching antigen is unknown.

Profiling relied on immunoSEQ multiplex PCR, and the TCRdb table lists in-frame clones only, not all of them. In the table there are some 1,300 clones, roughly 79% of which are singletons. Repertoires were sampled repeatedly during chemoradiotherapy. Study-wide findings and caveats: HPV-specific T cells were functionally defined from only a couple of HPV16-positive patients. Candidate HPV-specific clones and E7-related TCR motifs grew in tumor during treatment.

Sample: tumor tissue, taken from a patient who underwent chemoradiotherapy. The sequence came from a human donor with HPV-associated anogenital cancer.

The CDR3 loop reads CASKRAGYGYTF. CDR3 bases: TGTGCCAGCAAGAGGGCGGGCTATGGCTACACCTTC. The chain is built from TRBV2 and TRBJ1-2; D is ambiguous. The length of the CDR3 is 12 residues. Trimming shortened V by 7 bases and J by 4 bases, and 10 bases separated the two germline ends. CDR1 SNHLY and CDR2 FYNNEI come from the germline V gene.